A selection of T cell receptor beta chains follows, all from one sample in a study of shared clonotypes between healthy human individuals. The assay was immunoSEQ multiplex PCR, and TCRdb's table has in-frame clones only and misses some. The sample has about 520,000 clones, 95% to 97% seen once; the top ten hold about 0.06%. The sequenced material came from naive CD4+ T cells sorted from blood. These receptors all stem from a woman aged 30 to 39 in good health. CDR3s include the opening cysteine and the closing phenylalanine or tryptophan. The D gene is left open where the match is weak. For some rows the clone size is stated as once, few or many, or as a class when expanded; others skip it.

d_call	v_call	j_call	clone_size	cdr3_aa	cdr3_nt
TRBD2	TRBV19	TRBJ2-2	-	CASRGLAGGPNTGELFF	TGTGCCAGTAGAGGACTAGCGGGAGGGCCCAACACCGGGGAGCTGTTTTTT
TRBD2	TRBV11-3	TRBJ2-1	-	CASSLARGRANNEQFF	TGTGCCAGCAGCTTAGCGCGCGGGAGGGCGAACAATGAGCAGTTCTTC
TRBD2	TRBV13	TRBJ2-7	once	CASSSPGTSSYEQYF	TGTGCCAGCAGCTCGCCTGGGACTAGTTCTTACGAGCAGTACTTC
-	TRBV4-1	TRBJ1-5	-	CASSQEGRLSNQPQHF	TGCGCCAGCAGCCAAGAGGGGAGGCTAAGCAATCAGCCCCAGCATTTT
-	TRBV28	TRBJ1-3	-	CASSSARWVSGNTIYF	TGTGCCAGCAGCTCGGCGAGATGGGTTTCTGGAAACACCATATATTTT
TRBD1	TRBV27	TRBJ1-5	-	CASSRQGNQPQHF	TGTGCCAGCAGCCGACAGGGGAATCAGCCCCAGCATTTT
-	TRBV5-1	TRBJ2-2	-	CASRRSASNIRELFF	TGCGCCAGCAGGAGATCCGCCTCGAACATTAGGGAGCTGTTTTTT
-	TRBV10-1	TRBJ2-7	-	CASSEAGPPYEQYF	TGCGCCAGCAGTGAAGCCGGACCCCCCTACGAGCAGTACTTC
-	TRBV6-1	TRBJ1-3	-	CASHERSLGGNTIYF	TGTGCCAGCCACGAAAGGTCCCTCGGTGGAAACACCATATATTTT
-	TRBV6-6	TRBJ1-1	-	CASSPLQGTEAFF	TGTGCCAGCAGTCCTCTTCAGGGGACTGAAGCTTTCTTT
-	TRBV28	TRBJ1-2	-	CASSLGWGGNYGYTF	TGTGCCAGCAGTTTGGGTTGGGGAGGGAACTATGGCTACACCTTC
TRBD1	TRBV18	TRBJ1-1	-	CASSTGTDILNTEAFF	TGTGCCAGCTCCACGGGGACAGATATATTAAACACTGAAGCTTTCTTT
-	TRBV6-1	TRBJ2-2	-	CASSVERTNTGELFF	TGTGCCAGCAGTGTGGAGCGGACGAACACCGGGGAGCTGTTTTTT
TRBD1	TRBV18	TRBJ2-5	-	CASSPTGVSQYF	TGTGCCAGCTCGCCGACAGGGGTGTCCCAGTACTTC
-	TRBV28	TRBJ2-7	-	CASSFPGVSYEQYF	TGTGCCAGCAGTTTTCCGGGGGTGTCCTACGAGCAGTACTTC
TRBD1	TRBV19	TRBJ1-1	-	CASSKGGTGRTEAFF	TGTGCCAGTAGTAAGGGGGGGACAGGGAGGACTGAAGCTTTCTTT
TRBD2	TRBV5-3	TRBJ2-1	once	CARSVHLGTSASDEQFF	TGTGCCAGAAGCGTACATTTGGGTACTAGCGCCTCGGATGAGCAGTTCTTC
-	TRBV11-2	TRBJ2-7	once	CASSPQNKPYEQYF	TGTGCCAGCAGCCCACAGAACAAACCCTACGAGCAGTACTTC
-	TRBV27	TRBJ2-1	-	CASSLGRETEQFF	TGTGCCAGCAGTTTAGGACGGGAGACAGAGCAGTTCTTC
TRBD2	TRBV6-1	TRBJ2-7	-	CASMLGLADSYEQYF	TGTGCCAGCATGCTGGGACTAGCGGACTCCTACGAGCAGTACTTC
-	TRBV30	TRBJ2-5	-	CAWSVREIETQYF	TGTGCCTGGAGTGTGAGGGAAATCGAGACCCAGTACTTC
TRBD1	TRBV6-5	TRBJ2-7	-	CASTQQGLWHF	TGTGCCAGCACCCAACAGGGGCTATGGCACTTC
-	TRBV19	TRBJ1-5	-	CASSPSPMTSNQPQHF	TGTGCCAGTAGCCCCTCGCCAATGACGTCGAATCAGCCCCAGCATTTT
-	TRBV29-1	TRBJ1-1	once	CSVGKGKVNTEAFF	TGCAGCGTTGGAAAGGGGAAGGTGAACACTGAAGCTTTCTTT
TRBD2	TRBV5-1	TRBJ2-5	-	CASSSTLAGVGETQYF	TGCGCCAGCAGCTCCACTCTAGCGGGAGTTGGAGAGACCCAGTACTTC
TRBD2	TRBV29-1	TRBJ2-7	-	CSVSGSTYEQYF	TGCAGCGTGAGCGGGAGCACCTACGAGCAGTACTTC
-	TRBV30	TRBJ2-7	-	CAWSVQRNDLLHHEQYF	TGTGCCTGGAGTGTTCAACGTAATGACCTCCTGCACCACGAGCAGTACTTC
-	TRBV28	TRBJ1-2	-	CASSQTPTLPYGYTF	TGTGCCAGCAGTCAAACCCCGACATTACCTTATGGCTACACCTTC
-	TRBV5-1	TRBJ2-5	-	CASSSTGAQETQYF	TGCGCCAGCAGCAGCACCGGGGCGCAAGAGACCCAGTACTTC
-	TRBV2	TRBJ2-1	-	CASTTIGNEQFF	TGTGCCAGCACGACGATAGGCAATGAGCAGTTCTTC
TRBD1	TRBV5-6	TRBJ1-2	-	CASSLDRGSGYTF	TGTGCCAGCAGTCTGGACAGGGGGTCAGGCTACACCTTC
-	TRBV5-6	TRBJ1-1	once	CASRAGMNTEAFF	TGCGCCAGCAGGGCGGGGATGAACACTGAAGCTTTCTTT
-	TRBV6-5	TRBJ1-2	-	CASSLLGYGYTF	TGTGCCAGCAGTCTCCTGGGTTATGGCTACACCTTC
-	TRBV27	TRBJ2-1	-	CASSLSRLAGEQFF	TGTGCCAGCAGTTTATCTCGTCTAGCCGGTGAGCAGTTCTTC
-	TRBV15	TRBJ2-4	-	CATSGTRLLAKNIQYF	TGTGCCACCAGCGGGACAAGACTACTAGCCAAAAACATTCAGTACTTC
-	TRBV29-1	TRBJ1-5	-	CSVQSGYSNQPQHF	TGCAGCGTTCAATCAGGGTATAGCAATCAGCCCCAGCATTTT
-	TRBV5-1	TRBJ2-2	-	CASRPSEPNTGELFF	TGCGCCAGCAGGCCGTCGGAGCCGAACACCGGGGAGCTGTTTTTT
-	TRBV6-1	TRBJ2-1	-	CASSEGLISYNEQFF	TGTGCCAGCAGTGAAGGGTTAATCTCCTACAATGAGCAGTTCTTC
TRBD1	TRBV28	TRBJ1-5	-	CASSHRGLRSNQPQHF	TGTGCCAGCAGCCACAGGGGGCTAAGGAGCAATCAGCCCCAGCATTTT
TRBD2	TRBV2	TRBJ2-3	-	CAWTSGSSLGTQYF	TGTGCCTGGACTAGCGGGAGTTCTTTGGGTACGCAGTATTTT
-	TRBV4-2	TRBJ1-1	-	CASSQVSNTEAFF	TGTGCCAGCAGCCAAGTATCGAACACTGAAGCTTTCTTT
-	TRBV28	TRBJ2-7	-	CASSSRRVASYEQYF	TGTGCCAGCAGTTCCCGCAGAGTCGCATCCTACGAGCAGTACTTC
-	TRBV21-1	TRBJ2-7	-	CASHPGTGELAGEPNEQYF	TGTGCCAGCCACCCTGGGACAGGGGAATTAGCGGGAGAACCCAACGAGCAGTACTTC
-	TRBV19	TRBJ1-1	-	CASSIAGHTEAFF	TGTGCCAGTAGTATAGCAGGGCACACTGAAGCTTTCTTT
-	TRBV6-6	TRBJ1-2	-	CASRPKANYGYTF	TGTGCCAGCAGGCCAAAAGCTAACTATGGCTACACCTTC
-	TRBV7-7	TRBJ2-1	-	CASSSTTPPGGEQFF	TGTGCCAGCAGCTCCACAACTCCCCCGGGCGGTGAGCAGTTCTTC
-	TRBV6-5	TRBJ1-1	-	CASSYVDGTFF	TGTGCCAGCAGTTACGTGGACGGTACTTTCTTT
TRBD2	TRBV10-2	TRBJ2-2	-	CASSDPGLAGGPDTGELFF	TGCGCCAGCAGTGACCCGGGACTAGCGGGAGGGCCGGACACCGGGGAGCTGTTTTTT
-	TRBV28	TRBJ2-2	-	CASSTIGLNTGELFF	TGTGCCAGCAGTACGATCGGTTTGAACACCGGGGAGCTGTTTTTT
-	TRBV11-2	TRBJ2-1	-	CASSTRQSERINEQFF	TGTGCCAGCAGCACCAGACAGAGTGAAAGAATCAATGAGCAGTTCTTC
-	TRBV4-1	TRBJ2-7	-	CASSQRGGDHYEQYF	TGCGCCAGCAGCCAGAGGGGCGGCGACCACTACGAGCAGTACTTC
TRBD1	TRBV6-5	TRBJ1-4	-	CASSYLTGAANEKLFF	TGTGCCAGCAGTTACTTGACAGGGGCCGCTAATGAAAAACTGTTTTTT
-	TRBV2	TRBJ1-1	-	CASSDEGAYTEAFF	TGTGCCAGCAGTGATGAAGGGGCGTACACTGAAGCTTTCTTT
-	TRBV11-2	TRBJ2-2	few	CASSFRSIANTGELFF	TGTGCCAGCAGCTTCAGGAGCATTGCGAACACCGGGGAGCTGTTTTTT
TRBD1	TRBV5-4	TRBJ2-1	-	CASSRTGQTYNEQFF	TGTGCCAGCAGCCGGACAGGTCAGACCTACAATGAGCAGTTCTTC
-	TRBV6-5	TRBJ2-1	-	CASSRTSTGDNEQFF	TGTGCCAGCAGTCGGACTTCCACGGGCGACAATGAGCAGTTCTTC
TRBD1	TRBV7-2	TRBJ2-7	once	CASSRSTGAYEQYF	TGTGCCAGCAGCCGAAGCACAGGGGCCTACGAGCAGTACTTC
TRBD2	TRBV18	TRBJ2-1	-	CASSPGPGGGDEQFF	TGTGCCAGCTCACCAGGTCCGGGAGGTGGGGATGAGCAGTTCTTC
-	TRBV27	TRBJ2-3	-	CASSLDFSGTQYF	TGTGCCAGCAGTTTGGACTTCTCGGGGACGCAGTATTTT